This TCR beta chain comes out of a study of cytomegalovirus exposure and HLA in healthy donors. Study-level results: For most TCR sequences rarity was the rule, although some public TCRs occurred in many donors.

Germline V lookup: CDR1 KGHSH, CDR2 LQKENI. The CDR3 consists of 16 residues. V lost 2 bases to trimming and J lost 0 bases; unmatched junction nucleotides: 3. The method was immunoSEQ multiplex PCR; TCRdb's version includes in-frame clones alone and lacks a portion of them. The sample lists roughly 80,000 clones, approximately 93% occurring once. Regarding this clone: What it binds is unknown.

The gene calls are TRBV18 and TRBJ1-5, with TRBD1 matching 8 bases. The sequencing input was PBMCs. The receptor was isolated from a woman between 18 and 29 years old in good health and CMV-seronegative. The CDR3 DNA is TGTGCCAGCTCACCAGGGACAGGACATAGCAATCAGCCCCAGCATTTT. This codes for CASSPGTGHSNQPQHF.